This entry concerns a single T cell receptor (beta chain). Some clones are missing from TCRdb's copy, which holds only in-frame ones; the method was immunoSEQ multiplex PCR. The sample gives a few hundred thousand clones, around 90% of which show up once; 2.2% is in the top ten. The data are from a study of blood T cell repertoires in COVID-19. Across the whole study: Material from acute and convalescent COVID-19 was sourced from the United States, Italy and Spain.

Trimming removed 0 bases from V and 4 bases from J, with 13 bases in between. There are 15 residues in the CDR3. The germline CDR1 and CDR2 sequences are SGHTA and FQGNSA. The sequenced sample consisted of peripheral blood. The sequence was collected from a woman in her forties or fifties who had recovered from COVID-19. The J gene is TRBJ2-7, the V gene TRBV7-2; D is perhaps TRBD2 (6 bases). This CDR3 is CASSLARDWIYEQYF. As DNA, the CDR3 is TGTGCCAGCAGCTTAGCGAGGGACTGGATTTACGAGCAGTACTTC. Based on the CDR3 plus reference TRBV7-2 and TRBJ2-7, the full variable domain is GAGVSQSPSNKVTEKGKDVELRCDPISGHTALYWYRQSLGQGLEFLIYFQGNSAPDKSGLPSDRFSAERTGGSVSTLTIQRTQQEDSAVYLCASSLARDWIYEQYFGPGTRLTVT.